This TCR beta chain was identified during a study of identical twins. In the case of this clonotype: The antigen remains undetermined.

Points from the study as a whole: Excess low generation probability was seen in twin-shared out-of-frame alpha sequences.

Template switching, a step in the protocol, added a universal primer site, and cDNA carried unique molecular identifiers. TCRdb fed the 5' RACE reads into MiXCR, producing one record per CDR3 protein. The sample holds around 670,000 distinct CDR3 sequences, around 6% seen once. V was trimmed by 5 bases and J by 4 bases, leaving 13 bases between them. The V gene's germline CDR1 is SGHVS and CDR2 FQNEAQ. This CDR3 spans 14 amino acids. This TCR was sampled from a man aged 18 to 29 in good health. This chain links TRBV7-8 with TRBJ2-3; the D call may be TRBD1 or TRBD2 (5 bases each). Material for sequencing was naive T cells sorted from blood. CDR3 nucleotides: TGTGCCAGCAGCCGGGTCGTGGGGGCAGATACGCAGTATTTT. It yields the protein CASSRVVGADTQYF.